This paragraph covers one TCR beta chain sequence. These data are taken from a study of technical replicates of blood from a few donors. The method was immunoSEQ multiplex PCR; TCRdb's version includes in-frame clones alone and lacks a portion of them. The table shows about 84,000 clones, with 95% to 98% occurring only once. The CDR3 extends over 16 amino acids. Germline V lookup: CDR1 MGHRA, CDR2 YSYEKL. Trimming took off 0 bases at V and 2 bases at J, with 11 bases between the two ends. V usage is TRBV4-1 and J usage is TRBJ2-1; D perhaps matches TRBD2 (6 bases). The TCR originated in a human donor in good health. The sequenced sample was T cells isolated from PBMCs. The DNA of the CDR3 is TGCGCCAGCAGCCAAGAGGGAACGGGGGCCTACAATGAGCAGTTCTTC. Its translation is CASSQEGTGAYNEQFF.